This passage covers 15 T cell receptor beta chains from one sample sequenced in a study of blood T cell repertoires in COVID-19. TCRdb keeps only in-frame clones here, not all; method: immunoSEQ multiplex PCR. The sample records about 300,000 clones, approximately 86% being singletons. The sequencing input was peripheral blood. These receptors all come from a man between 65 and 80 years old with acute or convalescent COVID-19.

This chain uses TRBV7-9 with TRBJ1-2; a possible D gene is TRBD1 (6 bases). Trimming pared 5 bases from V and 8 bases from J, leaving 12 bases between. Germline CDR1 reads SEHNR; CDR2 reads FQNEAQ (reference sequence). CDR3 length equals 12 residues. CDR3 nucleotide sequence: TGTGCCAGCAGCAAGGACAGTTACGGCTACACCTTC. Protein product: CASSKDSYGYTF.

The rearrangement links TRBV5-1 to TRBJ2-3; 9 bases align to TRBD1. V trimming: 4 bases; J trimming: 4 bases; junction bases outside the gene matches: 4. This CDR3 has 14 amino acids. CDR1 and CDR2 (germline): SGHRS, YFSETQ. CDR3 in amino acids: CASSTGQGPDTQYF. The CDR3 DNA reads TGCGCCAGCAGCACCGGACAGGGGCCAGATACGCAGTATTTT. Filled out from reference TRBV5-1 and TRBJ2-3, the complete variable domain reads KAGVTQTPRYLIKTRGQQVTLSCSPISGHRSVSWYQQTPGQGLQFLFEYFSETQRNKGNFPGRFSGRQFSNSRSEMNVSTLELGDSALYLCASSTGQGPDTQYFGPGTRLTVL.

The chain uses TRBV29-1 and TRBJ2-4; unclear D gene. CDR1 is SQVTM, CDR2 ANQGSEA, per germline. V shed 5 bases and J shed 1 base, with 9 bases lying between them. The CDR3 covers 13 residues. CDR3 sequence: CSVRSDAKNIQYF. The CDR3 region has the DNA TGCAGCGTTAGAAGCGACGCCAAAAACATTCAGTACTTC.

The CDR3 loop reads CASSSGASYTGELFF. DNA for the CDR3: TGCGCCAGCAGCAGTGGGGCCAGCTACACCGGGGAGCTGTTTTTT. This chain joins TRBV4-1 and TRBJ2-2; possible D gene TRBD1, 5 bases. V was trimmed by 5 bases and J by 3 bases, leaving 13 bases between them. Germline-derived CDR1 and CDR2 are MGHRA and YSYEKL. There are 15 residues in the CDR3.

This sequence joins TRBV29-1 and TRBJ2-3; D not certain. Germline V CDR1 and CDR2: SQVTM, ANQGSEA. Trimming left V 5 bases short and J 2 bases short, with 5 bases between. The CDR3 is made up of 11 amino acids. The CDR3 region has the DNA TGCAGCGTTAGCGACACAGATACGCAGTATTTT. It is translated as CSVSDTDTQYF.

This clone came up a few times. The chain recombines TRBV28 with TRBJ2-5; D gene ambiguous. The CDR3 has 12 residues. V shed 2 bases and J shed 4 bases, with 5 bases lying between them. Germline assignment: CDR1 MDHEN and CDR2 SYDVKM. In nucleotides, the CDR3 is TGTGCCAGCAGTTTAAACACAGAGACCCAGTACTTC. This translates into CASSLNTETQYF.

The count of this clone is one. V gene TRBV29-1 combines with J gene TRBJ1-1, with 9 positions matching TRBD1. Germline values: CDR1 SQVTM, CDR2 ANQGSEA. Trimming cost V 6 bases and J 3 bases; bases outside gene matches: 14. This CDR3 region has 16 residues. The CDR3 DNA reads TGCAGCGTGGGGCGGGACAGGGACCGTTGGGACACTGAAGCTTTCTTT. It yields the protein CSVGRDRDRWDTEAFF.

The genes are TRBV4-1 and TRBJ2-5; D is unclear. CDR3 length: 15 residues. V was trimmed by 3 bases and J by 1 base, leaving 12 bases between them. Germline CDR1 is MGHRA and CDR2 is YSYEKL. For the CDR3, the DNA is TGCGCCAGCAGCCAGCGCCCTCGATCCCAAGAGACCCAGTACTTC. This encodes CASSQRPRSQETQYF.

CDR3 protein: CASWRTATDTQYF. The CDR3 DNA follows: TGTGCCAGCTGGCGGACAGCCACAGATACGCAGTATTTT. This rearrangement joins TRBV18 to TRBJ2-3; D perhaps matches TRBD1 (6 bases). CDR1 is KGHSH, CDR2 LQKENI, per germline. V lost 7 bases and J lost 2, with 10 bases in between. The CDR3 sequence is 13 residues long.

This clone was detected once. The chain joins TRBV7-2 to TRBJ2-2, with 9 bases that match TRBD2. The ends lost 4 bases at V and 1 base at J; junction bases unmatched: 1. The CDR3 sequence is 15 residues long. The V gene's germline CDR1 is SGHTA and CDR2 FQGNSA. CDR3 sequence: CASSYSGGNTGELFF. CDR3 bases: TGTGCCAGCAGCTATAGCGGGGGGAACACCGGGGAGCTGTTTTTT.

The V gene is TRBV5-1, the J gene TRBJ1-2, with TRBD1 as a possible D gene (6 bases). CDR1 is SGHRS, CDR2 YFSETQ, per germline. The CDR3 is 14 amino acids. V was clipped by 3 bases and J by 12 bases, with 21 bases between them. The CDR3 nucleotides are TGCGCCAGCAGCTCGGGGGGGCGAGGGGGAGAGAACACCTTC. It specifies CASSSGGRGGENTF.

The V gene is TRBV4-2, the J gene TRBJ1-5; possible D gene TRBD1, 5 bases. V gave up 1 base and J gave up 5 bases, with 12 bases separating them. Germline values: CDR1 LGHNA, CDR2 YNFKEQ. The CDR3 is 15 residues long. Written as DNA, the CDR3 is TGTGCCAGCAGCCAAGTTTATACAGGTTATCAGCCCCAGCATTTT. This sequence encodes CASSQVYTGYQPQHF.

CDR3 protein: CASSSPGAGNEKLFF. CDR3 bases: TGTGCCAGCAGTTCTCCAGGGGCAGGTAATGAAAAACTGTTTTTT. This chain connects TRBV27 to TRBJ1-4; tentative D call: TRBD1 (6 bases). Germline-derived CDR1 and CDR2 are MNHEY and SMNVEV (reference sequence). Trimming pared 4 bases from V and 4 bases from J, leaving 13 bases between. The CDR3 has 15 residues.

The gene calls are TRBV7-3 and TRBJ2-3, with a tentative D call TRBD1 (6 bases). Germline-derived CDR1 and CDR2 are SGHTA and FQGTGA. This CDR3 is 14 amino acids long. With 5 bases removed from V and 4 bases from J, the gap between germline ends came to 13 bases. In DNA, the CDR3 is TGTGCCAGCAGCATACACAGGGAAGCAGATACGCAGTATTTT. It yields the protein CASSIHREADTQYF.

The rearrangement links TRBV30 to TRBJ1-2, with a tentative D call TRBD1 (6 bases). Germline V gives CDR1 GTSNPN, CDR2 SVGIG (reference sequence). V shed 3 bases and J shed 3 bases, with 11 bases lying between them. The CDR3 consists of 13 residues. CDR3 protein: CAWREDRYYGYTF. CDR3 coding DNA: TGTGCCTGGAGAGAAGACAGGTACTATGGCTACACCTTC.